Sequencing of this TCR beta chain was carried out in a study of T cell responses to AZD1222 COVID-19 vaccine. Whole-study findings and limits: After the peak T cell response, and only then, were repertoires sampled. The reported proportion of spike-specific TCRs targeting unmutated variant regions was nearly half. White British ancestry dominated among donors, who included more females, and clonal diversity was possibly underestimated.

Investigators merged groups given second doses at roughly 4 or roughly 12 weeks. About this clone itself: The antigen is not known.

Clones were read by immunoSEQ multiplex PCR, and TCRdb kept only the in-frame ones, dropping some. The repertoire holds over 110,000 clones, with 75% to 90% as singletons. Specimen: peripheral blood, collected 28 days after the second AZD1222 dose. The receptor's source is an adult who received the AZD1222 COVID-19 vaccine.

The DNA for the CDR3 is TGCGCCAGCAGCCAAGATGGGACTAGGATTGGCAATGAGCAGTTCTTC. It encodes CASSQDGTRIGNEQFF. V is TRBV4-3 and J is TRBJ2-1; the match to TRBD2 covers 8 bases. J gave up 6 bases and V 0 bases, and 7 bases lay outside the gene matches. Germline CDR1 reads LGHNA; CDR2 reads YSLEER. This CDR3 is built from 16 residues.